This T cell receptor beta chain was found in a study of circulating and synovial CD4+ cells in juvenile arthritis. Points from the study as a whole: Some such blood samples were as oligoclonal as synovium. T cell genome counts differed by at least an order of magnitude between CPL and CD4 samples. Compared with bulk blood, circulating pathogenic-like lymphocytes shared substantially more CDR3 sequences with synovial T cells.

TCRdb's table, derived via immunoSEQ multiplex PCR, lists solely in-frame clones and lacks some. The repertoire has under 35,000 clones, roughly 95% of them found once; the top ten carry approximately 0.17%. For this clone: The antigen is unknown.

The clonotype was recovered from a human donor with juvenile idiopathic arthritis. The specimen was CD4+ T cells from blood.

CDR3 sequence: CASSLAGYTSGYTDTQYF. CDR3 coding DNA: TGTGCCAGCAGTTTAGCCGGATATACTAGCGGTTATACAGATACGCAGTATTTT. The V call is TRBV28, the J call TRBJ2-3; 8 nucleotides align to TRBD2. The CDR3 covers 18 residues. Germline V gene data show CDR1 as MDHEN and CDR2 as SYDVKM. V gave up 2 bases and J gave up 3 bases; unmatched junction bases: 13.